Listed here are 18 T cell receptor beta chains from one sample, sequenced in a study of cytomegalovirus exposure and HLA in healthy donors. Profiled with immunoSEQ multiplex PCR; TCRdb holds only in-frame clones, not every one. The table records approximately 100,000 clones, about 90% of them present only once. The sample consisted of PBMCs. Receptors were obtained from a man between 18 and 35 years old in good health and CMV-seropositive.

The genes are TRBV7-8 and TRBJ1-1; weak D call: TRBD1 (5 bases). This CDR3 contains 13 residues. Germline CDR1 and CDR2: SGHVS and FQNEAQ. Trimming removed 5 bases from V and 0 bases from J, with 7 bases in between. This CDR3 reads CASSRGMNTEAFF. CDR3 sequence (DNA): TGTGCCAGCAGCCGGGGGATGAACACTGAAGCTTTCTTT.

The chain employs TRBV11-3 and TRBJ2-2, with TRBD1 matching 10 bases. CDR1 is SGHNT, CDR2 YENEEA, per germline. The CDR3 spans 15 residues. V was clipped by 5 bases and J by 4 bases; unmatched bases: 4. The CDR3 protein is CASSPWTGGTGELFF. The CDR3 DNA sequence: TGTGCCAGCAGCCCCTGGACAGGGGGCACCGGGGAGCTGTTTTTT.

This clone was detected only once. Here the CDR3 reads CASSLDQRGGLSTDTQYF. The CDR3 DNA reads TGCGCCAGCAGCTTGGATCAGCGGGGGGGCTTGAGCACAGATACGCAGTATTTT. This chain links TRBV5-1 with TRBJ2-3; 10 bases agree with TRBD2. The CDR3 runs to 18 residues. With V trimmed by 0 bases and J by 0 bases, 7 bases remained unmatched. The germline CDR1 and CDR2 sequences are SGHRS and YFSETQ. Drawing the rest from reference TRBV5-1 and TRBJ2-3, the complete variable domain is KAGVTQTPRYLIKTRGQQVTLSCSPISGHRSVSWYQQTPGQGLQFLFEYFSETQRNKGNFPGRFSGRQFSNSRSEMNVSTLELGDSALYLCASSLDQRGGLSTDTQYFGPGTRLTVL.

This sequence joins TRBV5-8 and TRBJ2-7; TRBD2 is a possible D gene (5 bases). This CDR3 has 14 residues. With 0 bases removed from V and 2 bases from J, the gap between germline ends came to 9 bases. Germline CDR1 is SGHTS and CDR2 is YDEGEE. The CDR3 loop reads CASSLGTGTYEQYF. The CDR3, as DNA: TGTGCCAGCAGCTTGGGGACGGGAACCTACGAGCAGTACTTC.

This clone was seen just once. V is TRBV19 and J is TRBJ2-7; 7 bases align to TRBD1. J was trimmed by 1 base and V by 5 bases; bases with no gene match: 8. The CDR3 covers 15 residues. Germline V gene sequence: CDR1 LNHDA, CDR2 SQIVND (reference sequence). CDR3 region: CASSPRQGWSYEQYF. The CDR3 DNA follows: TGTGCCAGTAGTCCTAGACAGGGTTGGTCCTACGAGCAGTACTTC.

The chain has TRBV11-3 and TRBJ2-5; 8 positions agree with TRBD1. J lost 1 base, V lost 8 bases, and 9 bases had no gene match. In germline, CDR1 is SGHNT, CDR2 YENEEA. The CDR3 is 15 residues long. CDR3 loop: CASSMDRVFQETQYF. The CDR3 bases are TGTGCCAGCTCCATGGACAGGGTATTCCAAGAGACCCAGTACTTC.

The chain is built from TRBV4-3 and TRBJ2-7; 9 positions match TRBD1. Unmatched junction bases numbered 9, after V lost 0 bases and J lost 6 bases. The CDR3 has 16 amino acids. From germline, CDR1 is LGHNA and CDR2 YSLEER. CDR3 sequence: CASSQDVGQGLSEQYF. In DNA form, the CDR3 reads TGCGCCAGCAGCCAAGATGTGGGACAGGGTTTATCCGAGCAGTACTTC.

This clone was counted a few times. The chain carries TRBV27 and TRBJ2-1, with TRBD2 matching 7 bases. The junction had 8 bases not matched to a gene; V was cut back by 7 bases and J by 8 bases. CDR1 is MNHEY, CDR2 SMNVEV, per germline (reference sequence). The CDR3 covers 13 residues. The CDR3 DNA reads TGTGCCAGCACCGTGACTAGCAGCGATGAGCAGTTCTTC. Its translation is CASTVTSSDEQFF.

The chain employs TRBV18 and TRBJ1-2; D not certain. The V end was cut by 3 bases, the J end by 0 bases, with 11 bases between. Germline CDR1 KGHSH, CDR2 LQKENI. The CDR3 sequence is 15 residues long. The CDR3 sequence is CASSPTDLTNYGYTF. Here the CDR3 DNA reads TGTGCCAGCTCACCCACAGATTTAACTAACTATGGCTACACCTTC.

V and J are TRBV19 and TRBJ2-2, with D unresolved. The CDR3 sequence is 14 residues long. Germline loops: CDR1 LNHDA, CDR2 SQIVND (reference sequence). Deletions cut 5 bases from V and 6 bases from J, with 13 bases between. The CDR3 region is CASSLTGVAGELFF. DNA for the CDR3: TGTGCCAGTAGTCTTACCGGTGTCGCCGGGGAGCTGTTTTTT.

This clone appeared a few times. The V and J genes are TRBV4-1 and TRBJ2-2, with TRBD1 as a possible D gene (5 bases). Per the germline V gene, CDR1 is MGHRA and CDR2 is YSYEKL. CDR3 length: 15 residues. V lost 7 bases, J lost 1 base, and 13 bases lay in between. The CDR3 DNA is TGCGCCAGCACCAAACAGGCGATGAACACCGGGGAGCTGTTTTTT. Translated: CASTKQAMNTGELFF.

V is TRBV28 and J is TRBJ2-7; 9 bases align to TRBD1. The CDR3 length is 17 residues. Germline CDR1 and CDR2: MDHEN and SYDVKM. The V and J ends lost 5 bases and 7 bases, in that order; junction bases with no gene match: 18. CDR3 nucleotide sequence: TGTGCCAGCAGTACGACCAAACAGGGGGCTCGACCGAGTGAGCAGTACTTC. Its translation is CASSTTKQGARPSEQYF.

This chain connects TRBV27 to TRBJ2-3; D is uncertain. The germline V gene encodes CDR1 MNHEY and CDR2 SMNVEV (reference sequence). The germline V and J ends were trimmed by 7 bases and 0 bases, with 5 bases remaining between them. The CDR3 extends over 12 amino acids. The CDR3 DNA is TGTGCCAGCACTGCGAGCACAGATACGCAGTATTTT. This translates into CASTASTDTQYF.

A few counts support this clone. The chain combines TRBV9 with TRBJ1-3; maybe TRBD1 (5 bases). The CDR3 contains 16 residues. Germline assignment: CDR1 SGDLS and CDR2 YYNGEE. The ends were cut back, 0 bases at V and 3 bases at J, with 13 bases in the middle. CDR3 in DNA: TGTGCCAGCAGCGTAGGGGGTTCGGGACTTGGAAACACCATATATTTT. This sequence encodes CASSVGGSGLGNTIYF.

This sequence joins TRBV7-6 and TRBJ2-1; 14 nucleotides match TRBD2. Germline-derived CDR1 and CDR2 are SGHVS and FNYEAQ. V lost 1 base to trimming and J lost 1 base; unmatched junction nucleotides: 15. The CDR3 is 22 amino acids. In nucleotides, the CDR3 is TGTGCCAGCAGCTTAGTAGGGCCGGTGACTAGCGGGGGGGCCCCTTCCTACAATGAGCAGTTCTTC. Residues: CASSLVGPVTSGGAPSYNEQFF. The full variable domain, with the rest looked up from reference TRBV7-6 and TRBJ2-1, is GAGVSQSPRYKVTKRGQDVALRCDPISGHVSLYWYRQALGQGPEFLTYFNYEAQQDKSGLPNDRFSAERPEGSISTLTIQRTEQRDSAMYRCASSLVGPVTSGGAPSYNEQFFGPGTRLTVL.

The chain has TRBV7-8 and TRBJ2-2; 8 positions agree with TRBD2. Germline values: CDR1 SGHVS, CDR2 FQNEAQ. The CDR3 has 17 residues. J lost 4 bases, V lost 2 bases, and 9 bases had no gene match. The CDR3 DNA reads as TGTGCCAGCAGCTTAATGGCAGCGGGAGCCAGCACCGGGGAGCTGTTTTTT. It translates to CASSLMAAGASTGELFF. The variable domain in full, completed from reference TRBV7-8 and TRBJ2-2, reads GAGVSQSPRYKVAKRGQDVALRCDPISGHVSLFWYQQALGQGPEFLTYFQNEAQLDKSGLPSDRFFAERPEGSVSTLKIQRTQQEDSAVYLCASSLMAAGASTGELFFGEGSRLTVL.

The table lists this clone with a few counts. CDR3 in amino acids: CASSVGLAGNSYEQYF. CDR3 coding DNA: TGTGCCAGCAGCGTAGGGCTAGCGGGAAACTCCTACGAGCAGTACTTC. The chain has TRBV9 and TRBJ2-7, with 9 bases aligning to TRBD2. This CDR3 contains 16 residues. Germline V gene lookup returns CDR1 SGDLS and CDR2 YYNGEE. Losses at the gene ends were 0 bases for V and 0 bases for J; bases not matched to a gene: 4.

V gene TRBV5-1 combines with J gene TRBJ2-2, with 10 bases that match TRBD2. J gave up 4 bases and V 6 bases, and 9 bases lay outside the gene matches. Germline CDR1 SGHRS, CDR2 YFSETQ. The length of the CDR3 is 16 residues. The DNA of the CDR3 is TGCGCCAGCAATCAGCGGGGGGGAAAACTCACCGGGGAGCTGTTTTTT. Its protein is CASNQRGGKLTGELFF.